These 3 T cell receptor beta chains were sequenced from one sample in a study of OX40 agonist ivuxolimab in advanced cancers. TCRdb keeps only in-frame clones here, not all; method: immunoSEQ multiplex PCR. Counted here are fewer than 90,000 clones, about 86% occurring once; the ten biggest clones make up about 8.6%. The sequencing used CD4+ or CD8+ T cells sorted from blood, collected in a trial of the OX40 agonist ivuxolimab. Receptors were obtained from an adult with an advanced solid tumor such as melanoma, head and neck, liver or kidney cancer.

The CDR3 loop is CASTYGAEAYEQYF. CDR3 nucleotide sequence: TGTGCCAGCACCTACGGGGCCGAGGCCTACGAGCAGTACTTC. The chain combines TRBV6-6 with TRBJ2-7; D may correspond to TRBD1 or TRBD2 (5 bases each). Trimming left V 7 bases short and J 2 bases short, with 15 bases between. The germline gives CDR1 MNHNY, CDR2 SVGAGI (reference sequence). The CDR3 has 14 residues.

This chain joins TRBV5-6 and TRBJ2-3; D remains ambiguous. The CDR3 has 15 residues. Trimming took off 0 bases at V and 2 bases at J, with 10 bases between the two ends. Germline assignment: CDR1 SGHDT and CDR2 YYEEEE. CDR3 residues: CASSLVGQDTDTQYF. Here the CDR3 DNA reads TGTGCCAGCAGCTTGGTCGGGCAGGACACAGATACGCAGTATTTT.

The chain links TRBV7-9 to TRBJ2-2; D remains unclear. CDR3 length: 14 amino acids. V was trimmed by 0 bases and J by 1 base, leaving 3 bases between them. Germline V gives CDR1 SEHNR, CDR2 FQNEAQ (reference sequence). The CDR3 reads CASSLAGNTGELFF. In DNA form, the CDR3 reads TGTGCCAGCAGCTTAGCGGGGAACACCGGGGAGCTGTTTTTT.